The clone carrying this TCR beta chain appeared a few times. No antigen is known for it. This specimen comes from a study of T cell responses to AZD1222 COVID-19 vaccine. The study's findings and limits: Reports say nearly half of spike-specific TCRs go after unmutated variant regions. Spike-specific TCR breadth and depth rose after two AZD1222 doses. Repertoires were obtained only post-peak T cell response. The number of AZD1222 recipients seropositive at baseline was only 6 or 7.

The CDR3 runs to 12 residues. With 6 bases removed from V and 3 bases from J, the gap between germline ends came to 9 bases. Germline CDR1 is MNHNS and CDR2 is SASEGT. The method was immunoSEQ multiplex PCR; TCRdb's version includes in-frame clones alone and lacks a portion of them. Among 150,000 to 200,000 clones listed, just under 90% were seen once. The chain employs TRBV6-1 and TRBJ2-7; perhaps TRBD1 as D (6 bases). This sequence originates from an adult in good health. This material consisted of peripheral blood, taken on day 0 of AZD1222 vaccination. The CDR3 loop reads CASSQGFYEQYF. CDR3 in DNA: TGTGCCAGCAGCCAGGGGTTCTACGAGCAGTACTTC.